A single sample gave rise to the 11 T cell receptor beta chains below, sequenced in a study of blood T cell repertoires in COVID-19. The data were produced by immunoSEQ multiplex PCR, yet TCRdb's version contains in-frame clones alone and is incomplete. The sample lists roughly 31,000 clones, 90% occurring once. Specimen: peripheral blood. These receptors all come from a man aged 60-69 years with active COVID-19.

V and J are TRBV11-2 and TRBJ2-7; possible D gene TRBD1, 6 bases. Germline V CDR1 and CDR2: SGHAT, FQNNGV. V lost 0 bases, J lost 2 bases, and 8 bases lay in between. The CDR3 is 14 residues long. The CDR3 sequence: CASSLDPGAYEQYF. CDR3 sequence (DNA): TGTGCCAGCAGCTTAGATCCAGGGGCCTACGAGCAGTACTTC.

V usage is TRBV2 and J usage is TRBJ2-5, with 9 bases identical to TRBD2. This CDR3 has 15 amino acids. With V trimmed by 5 bases and J by 5 bases, 9 bases remained unmatched. Germline CDR1 is SNHLY and CDR2 is FYNNEI. The chain's CDR3 is CASSPRGAGGETQYF. The CDR3 nucleotides read TGTGCCAGCAGTCCCCGCGGAGCGGGGGGCGAGACCCAGTACTTC. Combining the CDR3 with reference TRBV2 and TRBJ2-5 gives the whole variable domain EPEVTQTPSHQVTQMGQEVILRCVPISNHLYFYWYRQILGQKVEFLVSFYNNEISEKSEIFDDQFSVERPDGSNFTLKIRSTKLEDSAMYFCASSPRGAGGETQYFGPGTRLLVL.

The V call is TRBV9, the J call TRBJ2-3; 8 bases are a match to TRBD2. The CDR3 spans 17 residues. With V trimmed by 4 bases and J by 2 bases, 12 bases remained unmatched. Germline CDR1 reads SGDLS; CDR2 reads YYNGEE. DNA for the CDR3: TGTGCCAGCAGCCCCCGGGGTAGCGGGGACCTCACAGATACGCAGTATTTT. The encoded protein is CASSPRGSGDLTDTQYF.

This clone was observed a single time. The CDR3, as DNA: TGTGCCAGCAGCCCGGGACAGGCCGATACCGGGGAGCTGTTTTTT. Translated, it gives CASSPGQADTGELFF. The V call is TRBV5-4, the J call TRBJ2-2; the match to TRBD1 covers 8 bases. The CDR3 is made up of 15 amino acids. Germline-derived CDR1 and CDR2 are SGHNT and YYREEE (reference sequence). V was pared by 4 bases and J by 5 bases, with 7 bases of the junction left unmatched.

The rearrangement joins TRBV9 to TRBJ2-1, with TRBD1 identical over 7 bases. Germline values: CDR1 SGDLS, CDR2 YYNGEE. Trimming cost V 7 bases and J 5 bases; bases outside gene matches: 24. The CDR3 covers 19 residues. The CDR3 is CASGAYVPGQSWMDNEQFF. The CDR3 DNA is TGTGCCAGCGGCGCATACGTCCCGGGACAGAGTTGGATGGACAATGAGCAGTTCTTC.

J is TRBJ2-1 and V is TRBV10-1; 12 bases are shared with TRBD2. After removal of 2 bases from V and 5 bases from J, the junction contained 1 base not matched to a gene. Germline V lookup: CDR1 WNHNN, CDR2 SYGVQD (reference sequence). The CDR3 covers 15 residues. The DNA of the CDR3 is TGCGCCAGCAGTGAGAGGACTAGCGGGGACAATGAGCAGTTCTTC. This gives the protein CASSERTSGDNEQFF.

The chain employs TRBV27 and TRBJ1-2; TRBD1 might be the D (5 bases). V was shortened by 8 bases and J by 0 bases, with 13 bases between the two germline ends. The CDR3 spans 14 residues. CDR1 is MNHEY, CDR2 SMNVEV, per germline (reference sequence). The CDR3 DNA sequence: TGTGCCAGCCGCCTAGGGGCGGCTAACTATGGCTACACCTTC. It encodes CASRLGAANYGYTF.

This chain joins TRBV7-9 and TRBJ2-5; TRBD2 agrees at 8 bases. In germline, CDR1 is SEHNR, CDR2 FQNEAQ (reference sequence). J was trimmed by 0 bases and V by 7 bases; bases with no gene match: 7. This CDR3 contains 15 residues. DNA for the CDR3: TGTGCCAGCACCGTCGGGGGGGGCCACCAAGAGACCCAGTACTTC. Residues: CASTVGGGHQETQYF. Full variable domain (outside the CDR3, taken from reference TRBV7-9 and TRBJ2-5): DTGVSQNPRHKITKRGQNVTFRCDPISEHNRLYWYRQTLGQGPEFLTYFQNEAQLEKSRLLSDRFSAERPKGSFSTLEIQRTEQGDSAMYLCASTVGGGHQETQYFGPGTRLLVL.

The genes are TRBV4-1 and TRBJ2-7; D is possibly TRBD2 (5 bases). Germline V gene sequence: CDR1 MGHRA, CDR2 YSYEKL. This CDR3 contains 14 residues. V dropped 3 bases and J dropped 6 bases, with 15 bases sitting between them. Written as DNA, the CDR3 is TGCGCCAGCAGCCAGTACCGGGATCTGGGCGAGCAGTACTTC. It specifies CASSQYRDLGEQYF.

This chain joins TRBV11-3 and TRBJ2-7, with 9 bases that match TRBD1. Trimming cost V 5 bases and J 6 bases; bases outside gene matches: 5. Germline V CDR1 and CDR2: SGHNT, YENEEA. CDR3 length equals 13 residues. CDR3 DNA: TGTGCCAGCAGCCTGGTGGGACAGGGCGAGCAGTACTTC. As protein: CASSLVGQGEQYF.

A note on this clone: The sample holds other DNA sequences that translate to the same CDR3. V and J are TRBV11-3 and TRBJ2-7, with 7 bases aligning to TRBD1. Germline values: CDR1 SGHNT, CDR2 YENEEA. V lost 1 base to trimming and J lost 4 bases; unmatched junction nucleotides: 4. CDR3 length equals 14 residues. The DNA of the CDR3 is TGTGCCAGCAGCTTAGGGACAGGCCCTTACGAGCAGTACTTC. Translation: CASSLGTGPYEQYF.